What follows are 18 T cell receptor beta chains derived from one specimen sequenced in a study of OX40 agonist ivuxolimab in advanced cancers. The data were produced by immunoSEQ multiplex PCR, yet TCRdb's version contains in-frame clones alone and is incomplete. The sample lists 30,000 to 35,000 clones, roughly nine tenths occurring once. The source material was CD4+ or CD8+ T cells sorted from blood, sampled in a trial of the OX40 agonist ivuxolimab. The source of these receptors is an adult with an advanced solid tumor such as melanoma, head and neck, liver or kidney cancer.

Comments on this clone: The sample has other DNA sequences that encode this CDR3 too. The V call is TRBV27, the J call TRBJ2-3; 12 bases are shared with TRBD2. The J segment lost 0 bases and the V segment lost 1 base, leaving 5 bases of the junction unmatched. Germline CDR1 and CDR2: MNHEY and SMNVEV (reference sequence). The CDR3 is 18 residues long. Written as DNA, the CDR3 is TGTGCCAGCAGTTTATGGCTAGCGGGAGGGCCCAGCACAGATACGCAGTATTTT. It encodes CASSLWLAGGPSTDTQYF.

This clone was seen only once. The chain uses TRBV25-1 and TRBJ2-7; D is undetermined. CDR3 length: 11 amino acids. Trimming left V 6 bases short and J 4 bases short, with 7 bases between. Germline values: CDR1 MGHDK, CDR2 SYGVNS. CDR3 nucleotide sequence: TGTGCCAGCAGCTCTCAGTACGAGCAGTACTTC. This translates into CASSSQYEQYF.

This clone is judged medium-sized (0.01 to 0.1%). CDR3 nucleotides: TGTGCCAGCAGCGCCGATCCTAGGATGAAGTGGGATGAGCAGTTCTTC. Its translation: CASSADPRMKWDEQFF. The chain couples TRBV9 to TRBJ2-1; no definite D call. The V gene's germline CDR1 is SGDLS and CDR2 YYNGEE. V dropped 3 bases and J dropped 8 bases, with 21 bases sitting between them. The CDR3 has 16 amino acids.

The rearrangement uses TRBV5-5 and TRBJ2-5, with TRBD2 as a possible D gene (6 bases). Trimming removed 0 bases at V and 1 base at J, with 13 bases between. Germline CDR1 is SGHKS and CDR2 is YYEKEE (reference sequence). The CDR3 contains 16 residues. The CDR3 bases are TGTGCCAGCAGCTTGGATTGGGACTGGGGCCAAGAGACCCAGTACTTC. Protein sequence: CASSLDWDWGQETQYF.

This chain uses TRBV2 with TRBJ2-7; the match to TRBD2 covers 9 bases. This CDR3 is built from 13 residues. The V gene end was trimmed by 6 bases and the J gene end by 3 bases; junction bases not matched to a gene: 3. Germline V gene lookup returns CDR1 SNHLY and CDR2 FYNNEI. The CDR3 sequence is CASSWTSDYEQYF. The CDR3 region has the DNA TGTGCCAGCAGCTGGACTAGCGACTACGAGCAGTACTTC.

The rearrangement joins TRBV5-6 to TRBJ1-6, with 12 bases aligning to TRBD1. Losses at the gene ends were 1 base for V and 9 bases for J; bases not matched to a gene: 2. CDR1 is SGHDT, CDR2 YYEEEE, per germline. CDR3 length: 15 amino acids. This CDR3 reads CASSLMGQGASPLHF. DNA for the CDR3: TGTGCCAGCAGCTTGATGGGACAGGGGGCTTCACCCCTCCACTTT.

In this sample, this clone turned up a few times. The chain couples TRBV10-3 to TRBJ1-1; 7 bases align to TRBD1. J lost 1 base, V lost 3 bases, and 5 bases had no gene match. Germline V gene lookup returns CDR1 ENHRY and CDR2 SYGVKD. The CDR3 runs 15 residues. The CDR3 DNA follows: TGTGCCATCAGTGAATGGACAGGAAAGAACACTGAAGCTTTCTTT. Amino acid sequence: CAISEWTGKNTEAFF.

This clone has just one count. The chain is built from TRBV9 and TRBJ1-6, with D uncertain. Trimming stripped 6 bases from V and 5 bases from J, with 12 bases between. The CDR3 sequence is 14 residues long. Germline CDR1 SGDLS, CDR2 YYNGEE. The CDR3 is CASNPGTNNSPLHF. The CDR3 DNA sequence: TGTGCCAGCAATCCGGGAACTAATAATTCACCCCTCCACTTT.

The V gene is TRBV9, the J gene TRBJ2-3; D gene uncertain. Germline CDR1 is SGDLS and CDR2 is YYNGEE. Trimming shortened V by 4 bases and J by 0 bases, and 15 bases separated the two germline ends. CDR3 size: 16 residues. The CDR3 region is CASSPPSPGSTDTQYF. DNA of the CDR3: TGTGCCAGCAGCCCCCCAAGCCCCGGCAGCACAGATACGCAGTATTTT.

The genes are TRBV9 and TRBJ2-5; a weak D match, TRBD2 (5 bases). V dropped 3 bases and J dropped 4 bases, with 10 bases sitting between them. The CDR3 has 13 amino acids. Germline assignment: CDR1 SGDLS and CDR2 YYNGEE. Written as DNA, the CDR3 is TGTGCCAGCAGCGCACAAGCGGCAGAGACCCAGTACTTC. This codes for CASSAQAAETQYF.

V gene TRBV2 combines with J gene TRBJ2-3; D gene ambiguous. V was clipped by 3 bases and J by 5 bases, with 9 bases between them. The length of the CDR3 is 13 residues. Germline CDR1 and CDR2: SNHLY and FYNNEI. The CDR3: CASSEGNGDTQYF. Here the CDR3 DNA reads TGTGCCAGCAGTGAGGGGAACGGAGATACGCAGTATTTT.

The DNA for the CDR3 is TGTGCCAGCAGTTTATTGTGGGCAGGCAGCTCCTACGAGCAGTACTTC. Its translation is CASSLLWAGSSYEQYF. The chain combines TRBV28 with TRBJ2-7; D call uncertain. CDR3 length: 16 residues. Trimming took 1 base from V and 0 from J, leaving 13 bases between them. The germline V gene encodes CDR1 MDHEN and CDR2 SYDVKM.

For the CDR3, the DNA is TGTGCCAGCAGCTTCCCTCTGGGGGGCCGGGGCACAGATACGCAGTATTTT. It encodes CASSFPLGGRGTDTQYF. V and J are TRBV7-9 and TRBJ2-3; either TRBD1 or TRBD2 may fit D (6 bases each). V gave up 3 bases and J gave up 1 base, with 17 bases separating them. Germline loops: CDR1 SEHNR, CDR2 FQNEAQ (reference sequence). This CDR3 region has 17 residues.

In its sample, this clone was seen once. The chain carries TRBV28 and TRBJ2-5, with TRBD1 matching 10 bases. The end of the DNA is better explained by TRBJ2-7, so the J call may be wrong. The germline CDR1 and CDR2 sequences are MDHEN and SYDVKM. The CDR3 has 16 amino acids. The CDR3 loop is CASTIPLGQGFREQYF. The CDR3, as DNA: TGTGCCAGCACCATCCCCCTGGGACAGGGGTTCCGCGAGCAGTACTTC.

This chain links TRBV9 with TRBJ2-2, with 11 bases matching TRBD2. CDR1 and CDR2 (germline): SGDLS, YYNGEE. V gave up 2 bases and J gave up 1 base; unmatched junction bases: 4. The CDR3 contains 17 residues. The DNA for the CDR3 is TGTGCCAGCAGCGTCCCGGGACTAGCGGTGAACACCGGGGAGCTGTTTTTT. It specifies CASSVPGLAVNTGELFF.

Comments on this clone: Different DNA sequences within this sample yield the same CDR3. CDR3 in DNA: TGTGCCAGCAGCTTGGGCAGCGGGGAGCTGTTTTTT. As protein: CASSLGSGELFF. V usage is TRBV7-9 and J usage is TRBJ2-2; D ambiguous. CDR1 and CDR2 (germline): SEHNR, FQNEAQ (reference sequence). Trimming shortened V by 3 bases and J by 7 bases, and 6 bases separated the two germline ends. The CDR3 totals 12 residues. The full variable domain, with the rest looked up from reference TRBV7-9 and TRBJ2-2, is DTGVSQNPRHKITKRGQNVTFRCDPISEHNRLYWYRQTLGQGPEFLTYFQNEAQLEKSRLLSDRFSAERPKGSFSTLEIQRTEQGDSAMYLCASSLGSGELFFGEGSRLTVL.

The chain links TRBV2 to TRBJ2-5; 12 bases map to TRBD2. The trim removed 2 bases at V and 5 bases at J, leaving 6 bases unmatched. The CDR3 length is 16 residues. Germline lookup yields CDR1 SNHLY and CDR2 FYNNEI. This CDR3 reads CASSELAGGPGETQYF. DNA for the CDR3: TGTGCCAGCAGTGAACTAGCGGGAGGGCCGGGGGAGACCCAGTACTTC. Full variable domain (missing parts from reference TRBV2 and TRBJ2-5): EPEVTQTPSHQVTQMGQEVILRCVPISNHLYFYWYRQILGQKVEFLVSFYNNEISEKSEIFDDQFSVERPDGSNFTLKIRSTKLEDSAMYFCASSELAGGPGETQYFGPGTRLLVL.

This clone was picked up one time. The gene calls are TRBV27 and TRBJ2-7, with 7 bases matching TRBD2. The CDR3 sequence is 16 residues long. Trimming cost V 6 bases and J 2 bases; bases outside gene matches: 13. Germline values: CDR1 MNHEY, CDR2 SMNVEV (reference sequence). The CDR3 bases are TGTGCCAGCAGCCGGATAGGGGCTAGCGGTACCTACGAGCAGTACTTC. This sequence encodes CASSRIGASGTYEQYF.